Here is one T cell receptor (beta chain) with its context. Sequenced by immunoSEQ multiplex PCR; TCRdb stores in-frame clones only, minus some. The sample contains about 170,000 clones, roughly 88% of which appear only once. Recovery among Cohort 3 donors was established by two negative PCRs, clearance, or symptom resolution. This entry belongs to a study of blood T cell repertoires in COVID-19. At the level of the study: Samples of COVID-19 (acute and convalescent) were obtained from the United States, Italy and Spain.

Sequencing used PBMCs or T cells enriched from blood (not recorded which). This sequence was found in a man aged 50 to 60 who had recovered from COVID-19.

For the CDR3, the DNA is TGTGCCAGCTCACCACCGTCAGAAGCCAAAAACATTCAGTACTTC. Its translation is CASSPPSEAKNIQYF. The chain couples TRBV18 to TRBJ2-4; D is uncertain. V was clipped by 0 bases and J by 0 bases, with 6 bases between them. Germline CDR1 is KGHSH and CDR2 is LQKENI. This CDR3 comprises 15 residues. Using reference TRBV18 and TRBJ2-4 for the parts outside the CDR3, the full variable domain is NAGVMQNPRHLVRRRGQEARLRCSPMKGHSHVYWYRQLPEEGLKFMVYLQKENIIDESGMPKERFSAEFPKEGPSILRIQQVVRGDSAAYFCASSPPSEAKNIQYFGAGTRLSVL.